Following are 21 T cell receptor beta chains from one sample sequenced in a study of blood T cell repertoires in COVID-19. TCRdb's copy holds only in-frame clones and misses some; the assay was immunoSEQ multiplex PCR. The sample lists fewer than 80,000 clones, 70% to 75% occurring once. Specimen: peripheral blood. The source is a man aged 55-75 years with acute or convalescent COVID-19.

The chain has TRBV2 and TRBJ2-1; TRBD1 agrees at 9 bases. Looked up from germline, CDR1 is SNHLY and CDR2 is FYNNEI. J was trimmed by 5 bases and V by 6 bases; bases with no gene match: 8. This CDR3 contains 15 residues. CDR3 sequence reads: CASRWDRAYDNEQFF. The DNA of the CDR3 is TGTGCCAGCAGATGGGACAGGGCTTATGACAATGAGCAGTTCTTC.

This clone came up once. CDR3 in DNA: TGTGCCACCGGTACTAGCGGGGTCCAGAATGAGCAGTTCTTC. Protein: CATGTSGVQNEQFF. The V call is TRBV24-1, the J call TRBJ2-1; TRBD2 matches 10 bases. V was clipped by 9 bases and J by 7 bases; unmatched bases: 8. CDR3 length: 14 amino acids. CDR1 is KGHDR and CDR2 is SFDVKD in the germline V gene.

J is TRBJ2-3 and V is TRBV7-2; perhaps TRBD2 as D (6 bases). CDR1 and CDR2 (germline): SGHTA, FQGNSA. The V gene lost 2 bases and the J gene lost 6 bases, with 18 bases spanning the gap. CDR3 length: 16 residues. The CDR3 is CASSLIKGGIWDTQYF. The DNA for the CDR3 is TGTGCCAGCAGCTTAATTAAAGGCGGGATATGGGATACGCAGTATTTT. Looking up the rest from reference TRBV7-2 and TRBJ2-3 gives the full variable domain: GAGVSQSPSNKVTEKGKDVELRCDPISGHTALYWYRQSLGQGLEFLIYFQGNSAPDKSGLPSDRFSAERTGGSVSTLTIQRTQQEDSAVYLCASSLIKGGIWDTQYFGPGTRLTVL.

J is TRBJ2-2 and V is TRBV27; D possibly corresponds to TRBD1 (6 bases). The V and J ends lost 3 bases and 3 bases respectively, with 17 bases between them. The length of the CDR3 is 17 residues. Germline-derived CDR1 and CDR2 are MNHEY and SMNVEV (reference sequence). The CDR3: CASSFQYRDTYTGELFF. The CDR3, as DNA: TGTGCCAGCAGTTTCCAATACAGGGATACTTACACCGGGGAGCTGTTTTTT.

J is TRBJ1-2 and V is TRBV15; the match to TRBD1 covers 7 bases. The CDR3 runs to 19 residues. The V gene end was trimmed by 5 bases and the J gene end by 0 bases; junction bases not matched to a gene: 18. The germline V gene encodes CDR1 LNHNV and CDR2 YYDKDF (reference sequence). In nucleotides, the CDR3 is TGTGCCACCAGCGGTAGCTTTCAAAGATGGGACAGAACTAACTATGGCTACACCTTC. It yields the protein CATSGSFQRWDRTNYGYTF.

CDR3 protein: CATSREVAGAATDTQYF. CDR3 sequence (DNA): TGTGCCACCAGCAGAGAAGTAGCGGGAGCAGCCACAGATACGCAGTATTTT. The chain joins TRBV15 to TRBJ2-3, with TRBD2 identical over 9 bases. Trimming removed 0 bases from V and 2 bases from J; junction bases left unmatched: 6. CDR3 size: 17 residues. The germline V gene has CDR1 LNHNV and CDR2 YYDKDF (reference sequence).

The rearrangement links TRBV9 to TRBJ2-3, with 10 positions matching TRBD2. Germline V gene data show CDR1 as SGDLS and CDR2 as YYNGEE. The CDR3 is made up of 19 amino acids. The J segment lost 3 bases and the V segment lost 0 bases, leaving 13 bases of the junction unmatched. Written as DNA, the CDR3 is TGTGCCAGCAGCGTAGGGGTAGGGAGCGGGGGGGCATCGACAGATACGCAGTATTTT. Translated: CASSVGVGSGGASTDTQYF. Variable domain in full (rest from reference TRBV9 and TRBJ2-3): DSGVTQTPKHLITATGQRVTLRCSPRSGDLSVYWYQQSLDQGLQFLIQYYNGEERAKGNILERFSAQQFPDLHSELNLSSLELGDSALYFCASSVGVGSGGASTDTQYFGPGTRLTVL.

The chain couples TRBV28 to TRBJ2-7, with 9 bases fitting TRBD1. Germline V gene lookup returns CDR1 MDHEN and CDR2 SYDVKM. This CDR3 is 16 amino acids long. The junction had 13 bases not matched to a gene; V was cut back by 5 bases and J by 5 bases. The CDR3 sequence: CASSTRDPGTGNEQYF. The CDR3 nucleotides are TGTGCCAGCAGTACACGCGATCCCGGGACAGGGAACGAGCAGTACTTC. Based on the CDR3 plus reference TRBV28 and TRBJ2-7, the full variable domain is DVKVTQSSRYLVKRTGEKVFLECVQDMDHENMFWYRQDPGLGLRLIYFSYDVKMKEKGDIPEGYSVSREKKERFSLILESASTNQTSMYLCASSTRDPGTGNEQYFGPGTRLTVT.

This clone was found a few times. The V call is TRBV10-2, the J call TRBJ2-4, with 7 bases lining up with TRBD2. Germline assignment: CDR1 WSHSY and CDR2 SAAADI. The V gene end was trimmed by 7 bases and the J gene end by 5 bases; junction bases not matched to a gene: 5. This CDR3 spans 13 amino acids. The CDR3 region is CASKAGDENIQYF. Here the CDR3 DNA reads TGCGCCAGCAAGGCGGGAGACGAAAACATTCAGTACTTC.

The V gene is TRBV24-1, the J gene TRBJ2-5; TRBD1 matches 9 bases. The germline gives CDR1 KGHDR, CDR2 SFDVKD. The CDR3 spans 16 residues. Trimming took 2 bases from V and 5 from J; bases not matched to a gene: 8. The CDR3 coding sequence is TGTGCCACCAGTGATTCCCAACAGGGGGCCGGGGAGACCCAGTACTTC. Translated: CATSDSQQGAGETQYF.

The rearrangement uses TRBV9 and TRBJ1-2; 9 bases map to TRBD1. J lost 4 bases, V lost 0 bases, and 1 base had no gene match. Germline V gene lookup returns CDR1 SGDLS and CDR2 YYNGEE. The CDR3 has 14 amino acids. CDR3 region: CASSVGGQGYGYTF. The CDR3 DNA follows: TGTGCCAGCAGCGTAGGGGGACAGGGCTATGGCTACACCTTC.

This clone has just a few counts. The V call is TRBV7-2, the J call TRBJ2-7; D possibly corresponds to TRBD1 (6 bases). Per germline, CDR1 SGHTA and CDR2 FQGNSA. Trimming took 1 base from V and 6 from J, leaving 10 bases between them. The CDR3 contains 13 residues. The CDR3 nucleotides are TGTGCCAGCAGCTTAGGCGTACAGGGCGAGCAGTACTTC. This sequence encodes CASSLGVQGEQYF.

This chain joins TRBV12-3 or TRBV12-4 and TRBJ2-5; maybe TRBD1 (5 bases). The ends were cut back, 4 bases at V and 2 bases at J, with 8 bases in the middle. The CDR3 runs to 13 residues. CDR3 amino acids: CASSWTSQETQYF. The DNA for the CDR3 is TGTGCCAGCAGTTGGACAAGTCAAGAGACCCAGTACTTC.

The chain links TRBV15 to TRBJ1-1, with D possibly TRBD1 on 5 matching bases. V shed 0 bases and J shed 5 bases, with 16 bases lying between them. Germline values: CDR1 LNHNV, CDR2 YYDKDF (reference sequence). This CDR3 is 16 amino acids long. CDR3 DNA sequence: TGTGCCACCAGCAGAGATCGGGGGAGCCATAGGACTGAAGCTTTCTTT. This translates into CATSRDRGSHRTEAFF.

This clone was counted only a few times. The chain employs TRBV29-1 and TRBJ1-1, with 9 bases fitting TRBD1. Germline loops: CDR1 SQVTM, CDR2 ANQGSEA. Trimming removed 6 bases from V and 6 bases from J; junction bases left unmatched: 8. The CDR3 totals 13 residues. CDR3 nucleotides: TGCAGCGTGGGTCCGGGACAGGGCTCTGAAGCTTTCTTT. Translating it yields CSVGPGQGSEAFF.

The rearrangement links TRBV6-5 to TRBJ2-2, with D possibly being TRBD2 (5 bases). The germline V and J ends were trimmed by 7 bases and 4 bases, with 10 bases remaining between them. The CDR3 is 13 residues long. The germline V gene encodes CDR1 MNHEY and CDR2 SVGAGI. The CDR3 region is CASIHGVTGELFF. CDR3 coding DNA: TGTGCCAGCATTCACGGGGTCACCGGGGAGCTGTTTTTT.

The chain links TRBV21-1 to TRBJ2-3; TRBD2, as called in the table, went unchecked against the DNA. TRBV21-1 is a pseudogene. The CDR3 is made up of 17 amino acids. CDR3 nucleotides: TGTGCCAGCAGCAAAACTCGGGTAGCGGGAGGGCCGAATACGCAGTATTTT. Protein sequence: CASSKTRVAGGPNTQYF.

The V call is TRBV4-1, the J call TRBJ1-1; 8 bases line up with TRBD1. V lost 7 bases, J lost 6 bases, and 10 bases stayed unmatched. This CDR3 has 14 residues. Looked up from germline, CDR1 is MGHRA and CDR2 is YSYEKL. The CDR3 DNA follows: TGCGCCAGCAACCAGGATGACAGGGGTGCTGAAGCTTTCTTT. Translating gives CASNQDDRGAEAFF.

This clone was seen a single time. The sample carries other DNA sequences with the same CDR3. The DNA for the CDR3 is TGTGCCAGCAGCCCCCCTCGGAGCATGAACACTGAAGCTTTCTTT. This sequence encodes CASSPPRSMNTEAFF. The chain links TRBV9 to TRBJ1-1, with no clear D. This CDR3 spans 15 amino acids. V lost 4 bases to trimming and J lost 0 bases, with 13 bases between them. Per germline, CDR1 SGDLS and CDR2 YYNGEE.

The chain joins TRBV6-4 to TRBJ1-5; D not resolved. The CDR3 sequence is 14 residues long. The germline gives CDR1 MRHNA, CDR2 SNTAGT. V lost 7 bases and J 0 bases, leaving 10 bases between the germline ends. The CDR3 DNA reads as TGTGCCAGCAACTACAAAGATAGCAATCAGCCCCAGCATTTT. Amino acid sequence: CASNYKDSNQPQHF.

The table lists this clone with a count of one. The chain recombines TRBV28 with TRBJ2-5; 7 bases agree with TRBD2. CDR1 is MDHEN and CDR2 is SYDVKM in the germline V gene. The CDR3 has 15 amino acids. V was pared by 3 bases and J by 4 bases, with 8 bases of the junction left unmatched. As DNA, the CDR3 is TGTGCCAGCAGTTTGGGGGGGGGAGGCCGAGAGACCCAGTACTTC. This translates into CASSLGGGGRETQYF.